Sequencing of this T cell receptor (beta chain) was carried out in a study of T cells in localized non-small cell lung cancer. Study results and caveats: There was higher T cell clonality in uninvolved adjacent lung than in tumor, and it was highest there. Because only a single region of the tumor was sequenced, heterogeneity remains possible. With higher T cell density in blood came longer overall survival.

A word on this clone: The antigen remains unidentified.

Sequencing used immunoSEQ multiplex PCR; TCRdb keeps in-frame clones, though not all of them. The sample consists of 60,000 or so clones, more than 80% of them appearing once. CDR1 and CDR2 (germline): SGHRS, YFSETQ. The ends were cut back, 4 bases at V and 1 base at J, with 15 bases in the middle. The CDR3 runs 15 residues. The rearrangement links TRBV5-1 to TRBJ2-7; weak D call: TRBD2 (5 bases). This receptor was identified in a man aged 35 to 69 with stage II lung adenocarcinoma. Source: PBMCs, taken before any cancer treatment. The CDR3 reads CASSKQSGPSYEQYF. As DNA, the CDR3 is TGCGCCAGCAGCAAACAGAGCGGACCTTCCTACGAGCAGTACTTC.